The T cell receptor (beta chain) under discussion was sequenced for a study of T cells in localized non-small cell lung cancer. The assay was immunoSEQ multiplex PCR, and TCRdb's table has in-frame clones only and misses some. The sample includes roughly 6,700 clones, over 40% of them seen just once. CDR1 is SGHVS, CDR2 FQNEAQ, per germline. CDR3 size: 13 residues. V was pared by 2 bases and J by 12 bases, with 11 bases between. The sample consisted of lung tumor tissue, taken before any cancer treatment. The J gene is TRBJ2-6, the V gene TRBV7-8; D tentatively fits TRBD1 or TRBD2 (5 bases each). The clonotype originates from a man aged 40 to 69 with stage III lung adenocarcinoma. The CDR3 loop reads CASSLPGTGVLTF. In DNA form, the CDR3 reads TGTGCCAGCAGCTTACCAGGGACGGGCGTCCTGACTTTC.